One and the same sample provided the 5 T cell receptor beta chains below, sequenced in a study of blood T cells in healthy people across ages. Then a second PCR, running roughly 7 to 11 cycles, was carried out with a sample-barcoded 5' primer and a J-beta primer mix. Each CDR3 protein is one row after TCRdb ran MiXCR on the 5' RACE reads. The sample yields 1 million or so distinct CDR3 sequences, approximately 25% seen once. Separately, the same data were catalogued under a study of T cells of mothers and their children.

What was sequenced was blood. The receptors originated from a girl aged 2-10 years in good health.

The chain has TRBV5-1 and TRBJ2-7; 15 nucleotides line up with TRBD2. The CDR3 sequence is 18 residues long. V gave up 3 bases and J gave up 3 bases; unmatched junction bases: 10. Germline CDR1 reads SGHRS; CDR2 reads YFSETQ. CDR3 DNA sequence: TGCGCCAGCAGCTCGGGACTAGCGGGAGGCTTCCAGGGCTACGAGCAGTACTTC. It yields the protein CASSSGLAGGFQGYEQYF.

This clonotype was detected once. The chain combines TRBV29-1 with TRBJ2-3; D is possibly TRBD2 (5 bases). This CDR3 has 13 amino acids. Germline V gene data show CDR1 as SQVTM and CDR2 as ANQGSEA. Trimming removed 8 bases from V and 5 bases from J, with 17 bases in between. The CDR3 DNA sequence: TGCAGCCTCGTCGAGGGCTCTCAAGATACGCAGTATTTT. Encoded protein: CSLVEGSQDTQYF.

The V and J genes are TRBV11-2 and TRBJ2-1, with no clear D. The V and J ends lost 5 bases and 10 bases respectively, with 9 bases between them. This CDR3 has 11 residues. The germline V gene has CDR1 SGHAT and CDR2 FQNNGV. The CDR3 loop is CASSPNLEQFF. CDR3 DNA: TGTGCCAGCAGCCCCAACCTCGAGCAGTTCTTC.

The chain uses TRBV3-1 and TRBJ1-1; D ambiguous. Germline V gene data show CDR1 as LGHDT and CDR2 as YNNKEL (reference sequence). V was pared by 6 bases and J by 5 bases, with 10 bases between. The CDR3 is made up of 12 amino acids. CDR3 DNA: TGTGCCAGCAGTGACGACGAGACTGAAGCTTTCTTT. Its protein is CASSDDETEAFF.

A word on this clonotype: The conserved phenylalanine or tryptophan is not found at the CDR3 terminus, so this likely reflects a read error. The J gene is TRBJ2-5, the V gene TRBV12-3 or TRBV12-4; TRBD1 matches 7 bases. Judging by the DNA end, TRBJ2-7 fits better; the J call may be wrong. The CDR3 loop spans 12 amino acids. CDR3 amino acids: CASSGTDDEQYS. CDR3 DNA sequence: TGTGCCAGCAGTGGGACAGACGACGAGCAGTACTCC.